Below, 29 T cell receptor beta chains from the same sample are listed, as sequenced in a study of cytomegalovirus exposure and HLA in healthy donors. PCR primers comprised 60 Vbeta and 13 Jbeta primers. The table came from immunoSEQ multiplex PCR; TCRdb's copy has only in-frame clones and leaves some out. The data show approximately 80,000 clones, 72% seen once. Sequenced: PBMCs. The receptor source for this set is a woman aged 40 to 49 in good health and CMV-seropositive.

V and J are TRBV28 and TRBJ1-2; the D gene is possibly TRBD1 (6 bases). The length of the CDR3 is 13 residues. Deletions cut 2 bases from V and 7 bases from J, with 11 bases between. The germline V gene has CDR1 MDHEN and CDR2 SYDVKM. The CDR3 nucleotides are TGTGCCAGCAGTTTAGTTGGGGGCGCTGGCTACACCTTC. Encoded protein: CASSLVGGAGYTF.

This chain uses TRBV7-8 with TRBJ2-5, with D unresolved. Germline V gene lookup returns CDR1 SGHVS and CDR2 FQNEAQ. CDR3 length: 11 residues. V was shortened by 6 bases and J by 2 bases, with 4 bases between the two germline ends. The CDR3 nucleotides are TGTGCCAGCAGTAATCAAGAGACCCAGTACTTC. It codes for CASSNQETQYF. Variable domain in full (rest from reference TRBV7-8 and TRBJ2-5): GAGVSQSPRYKVAKRGQDVALRCDPISGHVSLFWYQQALGQGPEFLTYFQNEAQLDKSGLPSDRFFAERPEGSVSTLKIQRTQQEDSAVYLCASSNQETQYFGPGTRLLVL.

The CDR3 reads CASSFQIQETQYF. The CDR3 coding sequence is TGTGCCAGCAGCTTCCAGATCCAAGAGACCCAGTACTTC. J is TRBJ2-5 and V is TRBV7-7; no reliable D call. V was pared by 3 bases and J by 1 base, with 6 bases between. The CDR3 is 13 amino acids. Looked up from germline, CDR1 is SSHAT and CDR2 is FNYEAQ (reference sequence).

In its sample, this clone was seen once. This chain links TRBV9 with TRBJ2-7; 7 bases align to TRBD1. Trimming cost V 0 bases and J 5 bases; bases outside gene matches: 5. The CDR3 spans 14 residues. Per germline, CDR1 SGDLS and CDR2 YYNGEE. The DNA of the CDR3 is TGTGCCAGCAGCGTAGAAGGGGGCGTCGACGAGCAGTACTTC. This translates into CASSVEGGVDEQYF.

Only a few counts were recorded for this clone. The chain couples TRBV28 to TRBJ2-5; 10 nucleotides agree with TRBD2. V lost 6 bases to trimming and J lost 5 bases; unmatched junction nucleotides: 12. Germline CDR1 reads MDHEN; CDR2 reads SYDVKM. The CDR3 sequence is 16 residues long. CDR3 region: CASSLSGGRLGETQYF. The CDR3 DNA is TGTGCCAGCAGCCTTAGCGGGGGGCGCCTCGGGGAGACCCAGTACTTC.

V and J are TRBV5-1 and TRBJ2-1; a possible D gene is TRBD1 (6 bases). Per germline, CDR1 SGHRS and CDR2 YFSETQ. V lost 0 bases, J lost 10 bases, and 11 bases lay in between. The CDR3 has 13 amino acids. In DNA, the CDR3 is TGCGCCAGCAGCTTGGATAGTGGACAGGAGCAGTTCTTC. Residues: CASSLDSGQEQFF.

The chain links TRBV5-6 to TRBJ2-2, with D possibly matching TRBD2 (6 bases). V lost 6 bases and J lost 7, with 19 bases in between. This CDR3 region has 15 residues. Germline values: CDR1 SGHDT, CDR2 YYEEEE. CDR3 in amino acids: CASIGGGEWGGELFF. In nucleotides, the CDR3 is TGTGCCAGCATCGGCGGAGGGGAGTGGGGCGGGGAGCTGTTTTTT.

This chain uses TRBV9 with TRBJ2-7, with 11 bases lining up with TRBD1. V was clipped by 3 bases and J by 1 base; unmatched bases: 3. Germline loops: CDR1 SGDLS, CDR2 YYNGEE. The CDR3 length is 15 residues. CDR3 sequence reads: CASSDGTGGSYEQYF. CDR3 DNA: TGTGCCAGCAGCGACGGGACAGGGGGTTCCTACGAGCAGTACTTC. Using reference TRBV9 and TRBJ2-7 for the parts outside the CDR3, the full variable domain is DSGVTQTPKHLITATGQRVTLRCSPRSGDLSVYWYQQSLDQGLQFLIQYYNGEERAKGNILERFSAQQFPDLHSELNLSSLELGDSALYFCASSDGTGGSYEQYFGPGTRLTVT.

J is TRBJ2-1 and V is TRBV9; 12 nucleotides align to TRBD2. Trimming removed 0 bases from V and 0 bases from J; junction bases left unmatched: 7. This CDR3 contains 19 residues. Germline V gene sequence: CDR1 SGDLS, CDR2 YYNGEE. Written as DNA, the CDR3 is TGTGCCAGCAGCGTAGGGCTAGCGGGAGGGCCAAGCTCCTACAATGAGCAGTTCTTC. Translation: CASSVGLAGGPSSYNEQFF.

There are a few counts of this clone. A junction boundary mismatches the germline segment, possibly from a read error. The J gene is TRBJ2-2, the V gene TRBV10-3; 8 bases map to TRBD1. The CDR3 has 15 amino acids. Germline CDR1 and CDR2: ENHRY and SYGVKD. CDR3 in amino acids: CASSSLDRATGELFF. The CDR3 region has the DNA TGTGCCAGCAGTTCCTTGGACAGGGCCACCGGGGAGCTGTTTTTT.

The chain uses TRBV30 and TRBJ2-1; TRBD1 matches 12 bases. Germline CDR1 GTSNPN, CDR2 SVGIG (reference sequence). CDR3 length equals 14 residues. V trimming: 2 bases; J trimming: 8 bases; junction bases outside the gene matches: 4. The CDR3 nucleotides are TGTGCCTGGAGTACTGGGACAGGGGGCCATGAGCAGTTCTTC. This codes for CAWSTGTGGHEQFF.

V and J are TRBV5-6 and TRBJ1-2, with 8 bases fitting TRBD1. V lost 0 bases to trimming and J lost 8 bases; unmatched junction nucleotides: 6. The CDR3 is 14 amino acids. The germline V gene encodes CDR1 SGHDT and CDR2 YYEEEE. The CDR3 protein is CASSLGTGKGGYTF. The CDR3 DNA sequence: TGTGCCAGCAGCTTGGGGACAGGGAAGGGCGGCTACACCTTC.

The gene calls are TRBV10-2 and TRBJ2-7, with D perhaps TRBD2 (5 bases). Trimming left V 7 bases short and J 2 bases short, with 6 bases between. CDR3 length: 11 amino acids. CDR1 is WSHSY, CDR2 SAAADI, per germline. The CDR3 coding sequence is TGCGCCAGCATCGGGGCCTACGAGCAGTACTTC. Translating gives CASIGAYEQYF.

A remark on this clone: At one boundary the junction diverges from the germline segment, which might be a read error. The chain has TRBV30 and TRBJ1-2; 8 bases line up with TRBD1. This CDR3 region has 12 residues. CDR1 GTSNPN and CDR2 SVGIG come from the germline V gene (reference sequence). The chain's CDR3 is CAWGGDRCSVTF. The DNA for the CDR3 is TGTGCCTGGGGGGGGGACAGGTGTTCGGTTACGTTC.

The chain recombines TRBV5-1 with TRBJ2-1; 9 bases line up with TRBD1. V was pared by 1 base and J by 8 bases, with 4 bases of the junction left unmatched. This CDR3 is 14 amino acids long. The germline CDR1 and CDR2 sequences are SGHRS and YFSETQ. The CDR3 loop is CASSLLQGAYEQFF. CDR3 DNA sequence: TGCGCCAGCAGCTTGTTACAGGGGGCTTATGAGCAGTTCTTC.

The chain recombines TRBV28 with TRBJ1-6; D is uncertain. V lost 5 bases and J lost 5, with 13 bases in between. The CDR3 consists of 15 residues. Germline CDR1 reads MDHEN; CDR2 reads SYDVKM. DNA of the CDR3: TGTGCCAGCAGTGGCCGCGGTATCAATAATTCACCCCTCCACTTT. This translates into CASSGRGINNSPLHF.

CDR3 nucleotide sequence: TGTGCCAGCAGCCCGGGGAGGGGCGAAGGAGATACGCAGTATTTT. Translated: CASSPGRGEGDTQYF. The chain combines TRBV5-4 with TRBJ2-3, with TRBD2 matching 7 bases. V lost 4 bases and J lost 5; bases outside the gene matches: 10. The CDR3 has 15 residues. From germline, CDR1 is SGHNT and CDR2 YYREEE (reference sequence). Using reference TRBV5-4 and TRBJ2-3 for the parts outside the CDR3, the full variable domain is ETGVTQSPTHLIKTRGQQVTLRCSSQSGHNTVSWYQQALGQGPQFIFQYYREEENGRGNFPPRFSGLQFPNYSSELNVNALELDDSALYLCASSPGRGEGDTQYFGPGTRLTVL.

CDR3 DNA sequence: TGTGCCAGCAGCCAAGCGGACAGGGAAAGTGAAAAACTGTTTTTT. This encodes CASSQADRESEKLFF. V gene TRBV4-2 combines with J gene TRBJ1-4, with 8 bases lining up with TRBD1. Germline V gives CDR1 LGHNA, CDR2 YNFKEQ. This CDR3 spans 15 amino acids. V dropped 1 base and J dropped 7; count of bases not matched to a gene: 5.

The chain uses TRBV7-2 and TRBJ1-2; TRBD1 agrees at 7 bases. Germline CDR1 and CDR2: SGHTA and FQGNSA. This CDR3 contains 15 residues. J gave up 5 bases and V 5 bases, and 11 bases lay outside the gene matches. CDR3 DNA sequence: TGTGCCAGCAGCCCAGGGGGACGTAACTTATATGGCTACACCTTC. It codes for CASSPGGRNLYGYTF.

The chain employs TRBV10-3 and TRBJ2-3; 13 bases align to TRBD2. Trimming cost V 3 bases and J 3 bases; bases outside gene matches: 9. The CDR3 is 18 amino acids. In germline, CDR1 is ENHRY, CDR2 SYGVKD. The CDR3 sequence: CAISDGTSGGAKTDTQYF. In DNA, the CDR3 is TGTGCCATCAGTGATGGTACTAGCGGGGGGGCCAAGACAGATACGCAGTATTTT.

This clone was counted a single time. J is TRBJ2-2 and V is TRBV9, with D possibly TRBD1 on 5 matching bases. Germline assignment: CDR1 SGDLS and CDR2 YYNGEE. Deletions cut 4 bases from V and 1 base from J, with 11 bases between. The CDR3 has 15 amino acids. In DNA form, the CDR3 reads TGTGCCAGCAGCCCGCGGACATTGAACACCGGGGAGCTGTTTTTT. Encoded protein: CASSPRTLNTGELFF.

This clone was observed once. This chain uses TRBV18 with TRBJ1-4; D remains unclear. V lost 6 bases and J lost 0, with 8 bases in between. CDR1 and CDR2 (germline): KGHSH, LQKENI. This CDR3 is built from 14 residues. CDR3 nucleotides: TGTGCCAGCTCCGAGGGAGCAACTAATGAAAAACTGTTTTTT. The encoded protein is CASSEGATNEKLFF.

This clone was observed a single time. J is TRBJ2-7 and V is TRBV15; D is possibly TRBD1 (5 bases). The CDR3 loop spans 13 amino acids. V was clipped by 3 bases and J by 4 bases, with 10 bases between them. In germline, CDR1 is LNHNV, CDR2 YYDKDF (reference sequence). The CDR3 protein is CATSSGRVYEQYF. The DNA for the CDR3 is TGTGCCACCAGCAGCGGCAGGGTATACGAGCAGTACTTC. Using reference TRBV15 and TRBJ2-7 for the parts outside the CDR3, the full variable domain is DAMVIQNPRYQVTQFGKPVTLSCSQTLNHNVMYWYQQKSSQAPKLLFHYYDKDFNNEADTPDNFQSRRPNTSFCFLDIRSPGLGDTAMYLCATSSGRVYEQYFGPGTRLTVT.

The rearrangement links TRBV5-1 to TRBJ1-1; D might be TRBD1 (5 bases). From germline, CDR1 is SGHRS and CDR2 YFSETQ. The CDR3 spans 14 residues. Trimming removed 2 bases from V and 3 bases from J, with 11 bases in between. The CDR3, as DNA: TGCGCCAGCAGCTTTACTCCGGGGGACACTGAAGCTTTCTTT. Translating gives CASSFTPGDTEAFF.

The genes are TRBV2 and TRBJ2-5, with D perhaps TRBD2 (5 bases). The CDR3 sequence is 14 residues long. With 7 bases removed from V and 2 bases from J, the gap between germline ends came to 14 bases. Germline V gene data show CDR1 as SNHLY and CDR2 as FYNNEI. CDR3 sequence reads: CASKPWENQETQYF. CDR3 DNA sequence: TGTGCCAGCAAACCTTGGGAGAATCAAGAGACCCAGTACTTC.

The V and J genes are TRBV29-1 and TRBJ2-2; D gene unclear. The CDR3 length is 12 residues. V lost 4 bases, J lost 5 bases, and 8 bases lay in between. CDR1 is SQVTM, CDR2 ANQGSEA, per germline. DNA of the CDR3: TGCAGCGTTGCCCCACAGACCGGGGAGCTGTTTTTT. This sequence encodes CSVAPQTGELFF.

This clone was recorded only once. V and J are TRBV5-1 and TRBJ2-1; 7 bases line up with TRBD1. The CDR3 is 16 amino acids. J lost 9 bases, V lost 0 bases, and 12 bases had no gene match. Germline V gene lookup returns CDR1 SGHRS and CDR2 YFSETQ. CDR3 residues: CASSLDSGQRNGEQFF. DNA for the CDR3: TGCGCCAGCAGCTTGGATTCGGGACAGCGGAACGGTGAGCAGTTCTTC. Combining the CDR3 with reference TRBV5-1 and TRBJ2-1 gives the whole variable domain KAGVTQTPRYLIKTRGQQVTLSCSPISGHRSVSWYQQTPGQGLQFLFEYFSETQRNKGNFPGRFSGRQFSNSRSEMNVSTLELGDSALYLCASSLDSGQRNGEQFFGPGTRLTVL.

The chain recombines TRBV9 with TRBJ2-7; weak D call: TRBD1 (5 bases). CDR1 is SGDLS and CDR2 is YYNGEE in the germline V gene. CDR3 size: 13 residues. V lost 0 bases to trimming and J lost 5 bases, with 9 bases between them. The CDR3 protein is CASSVESGNEQYF. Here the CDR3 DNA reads TGTGCCAGCAGCGTAGAGTCAGGGAACGAGCAGTACTTC.

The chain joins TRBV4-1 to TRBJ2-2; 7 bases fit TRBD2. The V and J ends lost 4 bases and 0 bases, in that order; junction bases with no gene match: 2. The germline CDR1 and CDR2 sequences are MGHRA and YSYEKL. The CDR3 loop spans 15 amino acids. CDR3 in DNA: TGCGCCAGCAGCCGGGAGGGGTCGAACACCGGGGAGCTGTTTTTT. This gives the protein CASSREGSNTGELFF.